This TCR beta chain was obtained from a study of cytomegalovirus exposure and HLA in healthy donors. The study, taken as a whole, reports: Altogether, 150 to 200 TCR beta chains were recorded as cytomegalovirus-associated.

The V gene end was trimmed by 5 bases and the J gene end by 1 base; junction bases not matched to a gene: 6. Per germline, CDR1 MNHEY and CDR2 SMNVEV (reference sequence). The CDR3 is 15 amino acids. With 60 Vbeta and 13 Jbeta primers, the PCR was carried out. Assay: immunoSEQ multiplex PCR; the TCRdb copy retains only in-frame clones and omits some. This sample has about 150,000 clones; about 80% occur once, and the top ten carry about 13%. A remark on this clone: The target antigen is unknown.

Input material: PBMCs. J is TRBJ2-7 and V is TRBV27, with 9 bases lining up with TRBD2. The receptor comes from a man aged 25-40 years in good health and CMV-seropositive. CDR3 loop: CASSPATSGSYEQYF. As DNA, the CDR3 is TGTGCCAGCAGTCCCGCGACTAGCGGTTCCTACGAGCAGTACTTC.